This T cell receptor (beta chain) came from a study of beta chain features in type 1 diabetes. Study outcomes and limitations: Shortening that was moderate but significant affected the TCRB CDR3s of Type 1 diabetes patients in all four CD4+ subsets.

cDNA synthesis used the whole RNA isolate, giving expressed TCRB sequences. This table comes from immunoSEQ multiplex PCR, and its TCRdb copy is limited to in-frame clones, with some not included. The sample holds about 660,000 clones, more than 13% seen once. CDR3 size: 20 residues. V was pared by 0 bases and J by 0 bases, with 20 bases between. The V gene's germline CDR1 is LGHNA and CDR2 YSLEER. This clone showed up just a few times. Its antigen is currently unknown. Material for sequencing was naive CD4+ T cells from blood. This receptor was taken from a man aged 18 to 30 with type 1 diabetes. The chain links TRBV4-3 to TRBJ1-4, with D possibly matching TRBD1 (5 bases). The DNA of the CDR3 is TGCGCCAGCAGCCAAGATTTAGGGACCCGATGGGGAGCAACTAATGAAAAACTGTTTTTT. Translation gives CASSQDLGTRWGATNEKLFF.